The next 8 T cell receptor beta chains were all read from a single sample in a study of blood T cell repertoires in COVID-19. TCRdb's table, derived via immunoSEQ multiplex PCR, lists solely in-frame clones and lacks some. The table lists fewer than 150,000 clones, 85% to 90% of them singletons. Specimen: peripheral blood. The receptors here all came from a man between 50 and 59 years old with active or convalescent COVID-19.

As DNA, the CDR3 is TGTCCCAGCAGCAAATCATCGGGGGGGGTGGGCAATCAGCCCCAGCATTTT. It encodes CPSSKSSGGVGNQPQHF. The chain has TRBV21-1 and TRBJ1-5. TRBV21-1 is assigned pseudogene status. The CDR3 has 17 amino acids.

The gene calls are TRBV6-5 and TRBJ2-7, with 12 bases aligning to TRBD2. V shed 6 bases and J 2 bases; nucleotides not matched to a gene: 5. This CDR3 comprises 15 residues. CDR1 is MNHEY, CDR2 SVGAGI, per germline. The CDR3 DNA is TGTGCCAGCAGACCCGGACTAGCGGGGCCCTACGAGCAGTACTTC. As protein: CASRPGLAGPYEQYF.

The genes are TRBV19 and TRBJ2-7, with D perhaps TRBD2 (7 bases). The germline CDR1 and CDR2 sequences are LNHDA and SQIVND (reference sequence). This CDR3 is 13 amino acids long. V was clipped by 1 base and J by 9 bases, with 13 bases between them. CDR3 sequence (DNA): TGTGCCAGTAGTATAGCGGGGGGCAAAACGCAGTACTTC. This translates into CASSIAGGKTQYF.

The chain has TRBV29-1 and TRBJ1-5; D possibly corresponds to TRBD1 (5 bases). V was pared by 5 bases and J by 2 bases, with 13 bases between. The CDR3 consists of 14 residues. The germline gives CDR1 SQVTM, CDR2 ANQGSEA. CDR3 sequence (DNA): TGCAGCGTTCAGGGCCTCGACGGCAATCAGCCCCAGCATTTT. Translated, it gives CSVQGLDGNQPQHF.

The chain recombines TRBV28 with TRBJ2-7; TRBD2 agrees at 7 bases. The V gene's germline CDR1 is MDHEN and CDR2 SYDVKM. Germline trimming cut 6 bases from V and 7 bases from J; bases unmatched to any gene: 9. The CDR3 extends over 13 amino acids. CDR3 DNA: TGTGCCAGCAGGTCGTGGGAGGGCCGTGAGCAGTACTTC. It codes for CASRSWEGREQYF.

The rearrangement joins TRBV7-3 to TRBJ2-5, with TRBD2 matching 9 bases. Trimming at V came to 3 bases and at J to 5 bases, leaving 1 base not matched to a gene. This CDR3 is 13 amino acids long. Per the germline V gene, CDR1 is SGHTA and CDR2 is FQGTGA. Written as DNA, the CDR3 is TGTGCCAGCAGCTTTGGACTAGCGGAGACCCAGTACTTC. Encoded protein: CASSFGLAETQYF.

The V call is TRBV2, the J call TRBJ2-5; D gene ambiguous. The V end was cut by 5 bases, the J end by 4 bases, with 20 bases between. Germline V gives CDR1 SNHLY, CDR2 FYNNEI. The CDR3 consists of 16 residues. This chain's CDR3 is CASSTSLQAGRETQYF. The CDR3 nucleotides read TGTGCCAGCAGTACCTCCCTGCAGGCAGGTCGAGAGACCCAGTACTTC.

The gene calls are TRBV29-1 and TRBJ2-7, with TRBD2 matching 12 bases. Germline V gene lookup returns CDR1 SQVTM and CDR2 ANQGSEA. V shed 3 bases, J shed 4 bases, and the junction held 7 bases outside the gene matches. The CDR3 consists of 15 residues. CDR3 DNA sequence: TGCAGCGTTGACGTAGGACTAGCGGGAAGTTACGAGCAGTACTTC. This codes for CSVDVGLAGSYEQYF.